Here is one T cell receptor beta chain with its context. Its antigen remains unidentified. The data originate from a study of shared clonotypes between healthy human individuals. Clones were read by immunoSEQ multiplex PCR, and TCRdb kept only the in-frame ones, dropping some. The sample has roughly 590,000 clones, over 95% seen once; the top ten hold around 0.097%. Germline CDR1 and CDR2: SGHTA and FQGNSA. This CDR3 is built from 15 residues. After removal of 4 bases from V and 5 bases from J, the junction contained 7 bases not matched to a gene. Whole-study findings and limits: The sampled material consisted only of blood, and tissue repertoires are likely to differ.

Naivety among CD8 cells was defined by CD45RO negativity and positive CCR7 selection, thereby excluding terminally differentiated effector memory CD45RA+ cells. Sequencing was carried out using naive CD8+ T cells sorted from blood. This receptor was obtained from a woman in her 30s in good health. The rearrangement joins TRBV7-2 to TRBJ1-1; 10 bases map to TRBD1. CDR3 DNA: TGTGCCAGCAGCTCGACAGGGGGCAAGGGAACTGAAGCTTTCTTT. This translates into CASSSTGGKGTEAFF.